There are a few counts of the clone carrying this T cell receptor beta chain. Its target is unknown. cDNA was made from 500 ng RNA using alpha and beta constant primers. Separate chain-specific third strand synthesis with multiplexing indices produced the alpha and beta libraries. Two random hexamers, added before amplification and joined, formed each molecule's 12-nucleotide barcode. MiXCR, run by TCRdb on the 5' RACE reads, gives a single entry per CDR3 protein. The table records 19,000 or so distinct CDR3 sequences, 9.5% to 15% of them present only once. Whole blood was used without fractionation, so all unsorted peripheral T cells were included. Germline CDR1 MDHEN, CDR2 SYDVKM. This CDR3 comprises 15 residues. With 3 bases removed from V and 2 bases from J, the gap between germline ends came to 11 bases. These data come from a study of HIV-infected patients and healthy controls. Study outcomes and limitations: Healthy controls carried many MAIT alpha-chain CDR3s, while HIV+ repertoires had few. Significantly higher mean Gini indices appeared in HIV-infected repertoires, possibly reflecting oligoclonality.

The origin of this receptor is an adult in good health. Input material: blood. The chain joins TRBV28 to TRBJ1-5; tentative D call: TRBD1 (5 bases). CDR3 nucleotide sequence: TGTGCCAGCAGTTTCCGGGGCGCCGGCAATCAGCCCCAGCATTTT. Its translation is CASSFRGAGNQPQHF.